The clone carrying this T cell receptor beta chain was observed a single time. The data stem from a study of blood T cell repertoires in COVID-19. Overall study: PBMCs, B-cell-depleted T cells, or T cells provided the cDNA or gDNA that made up the material.

Per the authors' pipeline: Estimated nucleated cell counts came from reference gene primer amplification. TCRdb's copy holds only in-frame clones and misses some; the assay was immunoSEQ multiplex PCR. V, J and clone size derive from that table, while D and trimming were established from the DNA sequence. The data contain 380,000 or so clones, approximately 86% of them singletons. Seattle participants joined during active infection and were tracked over time. Trimming cost V 8 bases and J 8 bases, with 20 bases left between them. The germline gives CDR1 GTSNPN, CDR2 SVGIG (reference sequence). This CDR3 has 13 amino acids.

Specimen: peripheral blood. The V call is TRBV30, the J call TRBJ2-3; D remains ambiguous. This clonotype was sampled from a woman aged 60-75 years with COVID-19, enrolled during active disease. The CDR3 loop reads CARTNQAQGTQYF. The CDR3 DNA follows: TGTGCCCGTACGAATCAGGCGCAAGGTACGCAGTATTTT. Supplemented by reference TRBV30 and TRBJ2-3, the full variable domain reads SQTIHQWPATLVQPVGSPLSLECTVEGTSNPNLYWYRQAAGRGLQLLFYSVGIGQISSEVPQNLSASRPQDRQFILSSKKLLLSDSGFYLCARTNQAQGTQYFGPGTRLTVL.